This T cell receptor (beta chain) is drawn from a study of regulatory T cells in long-lasting Graves disease. Whole-study results and caveats: Compared with new cases, persistent Graves' patients showed reduced TCR diversity.

Germline V gene data show CDR1 as KGHDR and CDR2 as SFDVKD. With 4 bases removed from V and 3 bases from J, the gap between germline ends came to 3 bases. The CDR3 loop spans 11 amino acids. This sample's time point: persistent/refractory GD, antithyroid drugs over 5 years with positive TRAb. Isolated PBMC RNA provided the starting material for the TCR library. This clonotype came up many times. Its target is not known. With iRepertoire HTBI primers and Arm-PCR of CDR3 regions, TCR beta libraries were built. TCRdb recomputed calls from the multiplex PCR reads with MiXCR, one row per CDR3 protein. The top ten clones hold 7% to 10% of a sample with around 500,000 distinct CDR3 sequences, 20% of them seen once.

The sequencing used peripheral blood mononuclear cells (PBMCs), collected when the disease was refractory, from a patient treated with antithyroid drugs. The chain links TRBV24-1 to TRBJ2-7; D is ambiguous. The clonotype was recovered from a female donor with Graves disease. CDR3: CATSDNYEQYF. CDR3 coding DNA: TGTGCCACCAGTGACAACTACGAGCAGTACTTC.